The subject of this entry is one T cell receptor (beta chain). The clone's antigen remains unknown. No much larger clonotype is one base removed from it; base qualities were not supplied. Libraries were made using the immunoSEQ multiplex PCR assay. Qiagen DNeasy or QIAamp micro DNA kits were used to isolate DNA, and the Adaptive Biotechnology human TCRB sequencing kit was used to sequence TCRB. TCRB libraries were sequenced on an Illumina MiSeq. The published analysis was carried out like this. TCRB sequence data were analyzed using the kit provider's software, and tumor enrichment of clonotype templates was assessed with Fisher's exact test. The table comes from immuneACCESS by way of TCRdb, which keeps in-frame sequences with V and J called. Part of the clones is missing from these tables; in studies checked, under half for an unresolved V gene and the rest for unknown reasons. From that table come the V and J calls and clone size; the DNA was used to work out D and trimming. For this sample there are about 4,400 clones; about 67% appear just once. About 15% of the sample rests with the top ten.

The data were taken from a study of CD4 T cells in lung cancer (dated by TCRdb to the late 2010s). With regard to the full study: In the study, blood T cells of NSCLC patients were screened for responses to candidate mutation-encoded neoepitopes, and neoantigen-specific CD4+ T-cell clones and TCRs were isolated. A handful of patients undergoing curative-intent resections for stage I-III non-small cell lung cancer provided the tumor and non-adjacent lung tissue. Lung adenocarcinoma or squamous cell carcinoma was present in the resected patients, who were aged 60 to 69 at blood donation and were mostly former smokers. Before blood donation, patients had received treatments including platinum chemotherapy, and some received nivolumab or pembrolizumab. The frequency of neoantigen-specific clonotypes in tumor resections, non-adjacent lung and cultured T-cell products was tracked by TCRB deep sequencing. What the work shows at the level of the full study, not this receptor alone: Some blood-derived responses might reflect in vitro priming of naive T cells or cross-reactivity rather than memory responses to the cancer.

CDR1 and CDR2, looked up from the germline V gene (reference sequence), are GTSNPN and SVGIG. The CDR3 has 13 amino acids, counting the end cysteine and phenylalanine. Of all the DNA, just the CDR3 is kept, 39 bases in frame from base 1. The junction shows trimming of 1 base on V and 6 bases on J, and the gene matches do not reach 5 bases of it. The sequence is built from TRBV30 and TRBJ1-2, with 7 central nucleotides matching TRBD1. The sequence came from a man between 60 and 75 years old with non-small cell lung cancer. The specimen sequenced was lung tumor tissue. The sequenced DNA is TGTGCCTGGAGTGGATGGACAGGTGATGGCTACACCTTC. Translated, it reads CAWSGWTGDGYTF. Joined to the reference TRBV30 and TRBJ1-2 proteins, this CDR3 gives the full variable domain: SQTIHQWPATLVQPVGSPLSLECTVEGTSNPNLYWYRQAAGRGLQLLFYSVGIGQISSEVPQNLSASRPQDRQFILSSKKLLLSDSGFYLCAWSGWTGDGYTFGSGTRLTVV.